Listed here are 28 T cell receptor beta chains from one sample, sequenced in a study of T cell responses to AZD1222 COVID-19 vaccine. TCRdb's copy holds only in-frame clones and misses some; the assay was immunoSEQ multiplex PCR. The repertoire has some 120,000 clones, roughly 93% of them found once; the top ten carry under 4%. The sample was peripheral blood, taken on day 0 of AZD1222 vaccination. The receptors were sampled from an adult in good health.

The J gene is TRBJ1-2, the V gene TRBV28; D is ambiguous. CDR3 length equals 14 residues. Germline V gene lookup returns CDR1 MDHEN and CDR2 SYDVKM. V dropped 8 bases and J dropped 7 bases, with 20 bases sitting between them. CDR3 nucleotides: TGTGCCAGCCGTCTGGGCGGATCCATTCGTGGCTACACCTTC. Amino acids: CASRLGGSIRGYTF.

The chain links TRBV30 to TRBJ1-5; 7 bases map to TRBD1. With V trimmed by 2 bases and J by 0 bases, 4 bases remained unmatched. The germline V gene has CDR1 GTSNPN and CDR2 SVGIG (reference sequence). The CDR3 extends over 15 amino acids. CDR3 coding DNA: TGTGCCTGGAGTCCAGACAGGGATAGCAATCAGCCCCAGCATTTT. It is translated as CAWSPDRDSNQPQHF.

CDR3: CASSQGQEAFF. As DNA, the CDR3 is TGTGCCAGCAGTCAGGGACAGGAAGCTTTCTTT. J is TRBJ1-1 and V is TRBV6-5, with 7 bases matching TRBD1. The CDR3 loop spans 11 amino acids. From germline, CDR1 is MNHEY and CDR2 SVGAGI. With V trimmed by 5 bases and J by 8 bases, 2 bases remained unmatched.

The V call is TRBV18, the J call TRBJ2-2; the D gene is possibly TRBD2 (6 bases). This CDR3 spans 15 amino acids. Trimming removed 6 bases from V and 6 bases from J, with 17 bases in between. The germline V gene has CDR1 KGHSH and CDR2 LQKENI. The CDR3, as DNA: TGTGCCAGCTCTCCGGACATCCGGGAGTCCGGGGAGCTGTTTTTT. The encoded protein is CASSPDIRESGELFF.

In its sample, this clone was seen once. This rearrangement joins TRBV19 to TRBJ1-2; TRBD1 matches 7 bases. The CDR3 consists of 16 residues. The germline CDR1 and CDR2 sequences are LNHDA and SQIVND (reference sequence). Germline trimming cut 5 bases from V and 6 bases from J; bases unmatched to any gene: 15. The CDR3 nucleotides are TGTGCCAGTAGTGCCCGGATCCGGGACAGAAGTAATGGCTACACCTTC. The encoded protein is CASSARIRDRSNGYTF.

This clone was seen a few times. The gene calls are TRBV6-6 and TRBJ1-2, with D possibly TRBD1 on 5 matching bases. The germline V gene encodes CDR1 MNHNY and CDR2 SVGAGI (reference sequence). The V end was cut by 7 bases, the J end by 4 bases, with 10 bases between. This CDR3 region has 12 residues. The CDR3 DNA reads TGTGCCAGCACGCGGGGCCCCTATGGCTACACCTTC. It codes for CASTRGPYGYTF.

The CDR3 here is CASSRGLGWPQHF. CDR3 bases: TGTGCCAGCAGCCGAGGGTTGGGGTGGCCCCAGCATTTT. This chain links TRBV28 with TRBJ1-5; no reliable D call. Germline CDR1 and CDR2: MDHEN and SYDVKM. V lost 6 bases and J 9 bases, leaving 15 bases between the germline ends. The CDR3 runs 13 residues.

The chain has TRBV7-2 and TRBJ1-2, with D uncertain. Trimming shortened V by 0 bases and J by 5 bases, and 10 bases separated the two germline ends. The germline V gene has CDR1 SGHTA and CDR2 FQGNSA. This CDR3 is 14 amino acids long. The CDR3 region has the DNA TGTGCCAGCAGCTTAGCGCTGAGGGATTATGGCTACACCTTC. As protein: CASSLALRDYGYTF.

The chain has TRBV19 and TRBJ2-2; D is uncertain. Trimming cost V 8 bases and J 0 bases, with 16 bases left between them. Germline CDR1 reads LNHDA; CDR2 reads SQIVND (reference sequence). CDR3 length equals 16 residues. The CDR3 loop is CASSPNAASNTGELFF. The CDR3, as DNA: TGTGCCAGTTCCCCGAATGCGGCTTCGAACACCGGGGAGCTGTTTTTT.

This clone was observed once. This rearrangement joins TRBV5-1 to TRBJ1-4; tentatively, D is TRBD1 (6 bases). The CDR3 totals 15 residues. Trimming cost V 4 bases and J 3 bases, with 13 bases left between them. CDR1 is SGHRS and CDR2 is YFSETQ in the germline V gene. The CDR3, as DNA: TGCGCCAGCAGCGACCCGGGACAATCTAATGAAAAACTGTTTTTT. Its translation is CASSDPGQSNEKLFF. The full variable domain, with the rest looked up from reference TRBV5-1 and TRBJ1-4, is KAGVTQTPRYLIKTRGQQVTLSCSPISGHRSVSWYQQTPGQGLQFLFEYFSETQRNKGNFPGRFSGRQFSNSRSEMNVSTLELGDSALYLCASSDPGQSNEKLFFGSGTQLSVL.

This chain connects TRBV18 to TRBJ1-1, with D perhaps matching TRBD1 (5 bases). Between the trimmed V and J ends, which lost 5 bases and 1 base, there was a span of 17 bases. The CDR3 runs 16 residues. CDR1 is KGHSH and CDR2 is LQKENI in the germline V gene. In DNA form, the CDR3 reads TGTGCCAGCTCAGCGGGACGGGGATGGGGGAACACTGAAGCTTTCTTT. This translates into CASSAGRGWGNTEAFF.

The chain recombines TRBV7-2 with TRBJ1-1, with TRBD1 as a possible D gene (6 bases). V was shortened by 5 bases and J by 6 bases, with 19 bases between the two germline ends. Per germline, CDR1 SGHTA and CDR2 FQGNSA. The CDR3 extends over 15 amino acids. The CDR3 DNA follows: TGTGCCAGCAGCGCAGGGTCGCCTAGGGGGGCTGAAGCTTTCTTT. Its protein is CASSAGSPRGAEAFF.

This clone was detected only once. The chain carries TRBV28 and TRBJ2-3, with D possibly being TRBD2 (7 bases). The germline V and J ends were trimmed by 11 bases and 1 base, with 13 bases remaining between them. Germline lookup yields CDR1 MDHEN and CDR2 SYDVKM. This CDR3 spans 13 amino acids. The CDR3 DNA is TGTGCCGTTCAAGGGGGGGGCACAGATACGCAGTATTTT. Encoded protein: CAVQGGGTDTQYF.

The chain uses TRBV19 and TRBJ1-5; D ambiguous. The CDR3 runs 17 residues. In germline, CDR1 is LNHDA, CDR2 SQIVND (reference sequence). V lost 2 bases to trimming and J lost 0 bases, with 14 bases between them. The CDR3 DNA reads as TGTGCCAGTAGTATAAGAGGGCCCGATTATAGCAATCAGCCCCAGCATTTT. Encoded protein: CASSIRGPDYSNQPQHF.

The CDR3 reads CASSSPTRRKHNEQFF. Here the CDR3 DNA reads TGTGCCAGCAGTTCACCTACTCGTCGCAAGCACAATGAGCAGTTCTTC. The J gene is TRBJ2-1, the V gene TRBV27; no reliable D call. The CDR3 extends over 16 amino acids. Deletions cut 4 bases from V and 5 bases from J, with 18 bases between. Per the germline V gene, CDR1 is MNHEY and CDR2 is SMNVEV (reference sequence).

The chain is built from TRBV27 and TRBJ2-1; 8 nucleotides agree with TRBD2. Germline V gene data show CDR1 as MNHEY and CDR2 as SMNVEV (reference sequence). The CDR3 spans 16 residues. With V trimmed by 5 bases and J by 3 bases, 9 bases remained unmatched. CDR3 DNA sequence: TGTGCCAGCAGTGCAACACCGGGAGGGAGCTACAATGAGCAGTTCTTC. Translated, it gives CASSATPGGSYNEQFF.

Here the CDR3 reads CASSARGAANEKLFF. As DNA, the CDR3 is TGTGCCAGCAGTGCACGTGGGGCGGCTAATGAAAAACTGTTTTTT. V usage is TRBV5-6 and J usage is TRBJ1-4; maybe TRBD1 (5 bases). The CDR3 covers 15 residues. CDR1 is SGHDT, CDR2 YYEEEE, per germline. V gave up 5 bases and J gave up 3 bases, with 14 bases separating them.

The chain carries TRBV5-4 and TRBJ2-5, with a weak D call TRBD2 (5 bases). Germline CDR1 SGHNT, CDR2 YYREEE (reference sequence). The CDR3 runs 15 residues. Trimming pared 3 bases from V and 4 bases from J, leaving 16 bases between. CDR3 protein: CASSSMGVMAETQYF. The CDR3 nucleotides read TGTGCCAGCAGCTCTATGGGAGTCATGGCAGAGACCCAGTACTTC.

The chain combines TRBV5-4 with TRBJ1-2; no clear D. V was clipped by 0 bases and J by 4 bases, with 13 bases between them. The CDR3 is 15 amino acids. The V gene's germline CDR1 is SGHNT and CDR2 YYREEE (reference sequence). CDR3 region: CASSLDAGTFYGYTF. The CDR3 DNA follows: TGTGCCAGCAGCTTGGATGCCGGCACCTTCTATGGCTACACCTTC.

The chain has TRBV27 and TRBJ1-5; tentatively, D is TRBD1 (6 bases). There are 13 residues in the CDR3. V was shortened by 10 bases and J by 2 bases, with 12 bases between the two germline ends. Germline V gene lookup returns CDR1 MNHEY and CDR2 SMNVEV (reference sequence). The chain's CDR3 is CAIGGEGNQPQHF. CDR3 coding DNA: TGTGCCATAGGGGGTGAGGGCAATCAGCCCCAGCATTTT.

The V gene is TRBV6-2 or TRBV6-3, the J gene TRBJ1-5; D is ambiguous. CDR1 is MNHEY, CDR2 SVGEGT, per germline. The CDR3 totals 18 residues. Trimming removed 4 bases from V and 0 bases from J, with 19 bases in between. Here the CDR3 DNA reads TGTGCCAGCAGTTCACGAATCTACTCCCCTTATAGCAATCAGCCCCAGCATTTT. Translation: CASSSRIYSPYSNQPQHF.

The chain combines TRBV28 with TRBJ1-3, with D possibly matching TRBD1 (6 bases). CDR1 and CDR2 from the germline V gene are MDHEN and SYDVKM. The CDR3 has 16 amino acids. The V gene lost 4 bases and the J gene lost 0 bases, with 13 bases spanning the gap. The CDR3 loop reads CASSSGRDTSGNTIYF. The CDR3 DNA reads TGTGCCAGCAGTTCAGGACGGGACACCTCTGGAAACACCATATATTTT.

CDR3 sequence: CASSPTGGEQFF. The CDR3 DNA reads TGTGCCAGCAGTCCGACGGGAGGGGAGCAGTTCTTC. The chain employs TRBV28 and TRBJ2-1; 8 bases are shared with TRBD2. Germline lookup yields CDR1 MDHEN and CDR2 SYDVKM. This CDR3 region has 12 residues. The ends lost 5 bases at V and 10 bases at J; junction bases unmatched: 4.

The V call is TRBV5-8, the J call TRBJ1-5, with D possibly TRBD1 on 6 matching bases. Germline CDR1 is SGHTS and CDR2 is YDEGEE. The ends were cut back, 2 bases at V and 4 bases at J, with 13 bases in the middle. The CDR3 is made up of 15 amino acids. CDR3 in amino acids: CASSFSGTPNQPQHF. The CDR3 nucleotides are TGTGCCAGCAGCTTTTCCGGGACACCTAATCAGCCCCAGCATTTT.

The chain recombines TRBV7-8 with TRBJ1-2; 9 bases match TRBD1. Germline-derived CDR1 and CDR2 are SGHVS and FQNEAQ. The CDR3 runs to 18 residues. V shed 5 bases, J shed 3 bases, and the junction held 16 bases outside the gene matches. The chain's CDR3 is CASSPSEGRTGAYYGYTF. The CDR3 nucleotides read TGTGCCAGCAGCCCTAGCGAGGGTAGGACAGGGGCGTACTATGGCTACACCTTC. The full variable domain, in which reference TRBV7-8 and TRBJ1-2 provide the parts outside the CDR3, is GAGVSQSPRYKVAKRGQDVALRCDPISGHVSLFWYQQALGQGPEFLTYFQNEAQLDKSGLPSDRFFAERPEGSVSTLKIQRTQQEDSAVYLCASSPSEGRTGAYYGYTFGSGTRLTVV.

CDR3 sequence (DNA): TGTGCCAGCAGCCAAGTCGGGGGGGGCGGCTACACCTTC. Amino acids: CASSQVGGGGYTF. This chain connects TRBV4-2 to TRBJ1-2; possibly TRBD1 for D (6 bases). This CDR3 comprises 13 residues. Germline V gene lookup returns CDR1 LGHNA and CDR2 YNFKEQ. The V end was cut by 1 base, the J end by 8 bases, with 11 bases between.

The chain is built from TRBV3-1 (or the pseudogene TRBV3-2) and TRBJ1-6; D not certain. V was trimmed by 1 base and J by 10 bases, leaving 11 bases between them. This CDR3 spans 14 amino acids. The germline CDR1 and CDR2 sequences are LGHDT and YNNKEL (reference sequence). CDR3 bases: TGTGCCAGCAGCCAAGGAACAGCCCGCTCACCCCTCCACTTT. It translates to CASSQGTARSPLHF.

V gene TRBV28 combines with J gene TRBJ1-4, with 9 nucleotides matching TRBD1. The CDR3 has 14 residues. V trimming: 6 bases; J trimming: 7 bases; junction bases outside the gene matches: 6. Germline CDR1 and CDR2: MDHEN and SYDVKM. CDR3 loop: CASRPTGGSEKLFF. CDR3 coding DNA: TGTGCCAGCAGACCGACAGGGGGTAGTGAAAAACTGTTTTTT.